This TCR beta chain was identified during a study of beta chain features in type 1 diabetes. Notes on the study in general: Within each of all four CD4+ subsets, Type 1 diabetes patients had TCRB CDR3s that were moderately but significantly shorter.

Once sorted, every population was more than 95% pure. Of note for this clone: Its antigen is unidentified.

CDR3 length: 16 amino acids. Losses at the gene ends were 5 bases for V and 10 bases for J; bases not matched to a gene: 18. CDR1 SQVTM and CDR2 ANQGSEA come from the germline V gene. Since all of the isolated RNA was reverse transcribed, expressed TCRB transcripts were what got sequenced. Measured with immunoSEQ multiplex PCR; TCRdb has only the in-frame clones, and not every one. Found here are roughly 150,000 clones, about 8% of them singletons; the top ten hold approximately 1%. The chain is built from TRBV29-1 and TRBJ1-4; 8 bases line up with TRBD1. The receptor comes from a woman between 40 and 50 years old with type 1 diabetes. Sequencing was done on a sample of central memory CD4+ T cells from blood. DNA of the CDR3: TGCAGCGTTACAAGAGGTTGGGCAGGGGGCGAGGGAAAACTGTTTTTT. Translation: CSVTRGWAGGEGKLFF.